These 20 T cell receptor beta chains came from one sample sequenced in a study of PD-1 blockade in classical Hodgkin lymphoma. TCRdb keeps only in-frame clones here, not all; method: immunoSEQ multiplex PCR. The sample consists of about 110,000 clones, about 89% of them appearing once. Each patient's relapse followed autologous stem cell transplantation, and brentuximab vedotin exposure varied. The material sequenced was peripheral blood mononuclear cells (PBMCs), taken before the second cycle of nivolumab. The receptors come from a human donor with classical Hodgkin lymphoma.

The V and J genes are TRBV19 and TRBJ2-7; TRBD2 aligns across 7 bases. The V gene's germline CDR1 is LNHDA and CDR2 SQIVND (reference sequence). The length of the CDR3 is 14 residues. V trimming: 9 bases; J trimming: 0 bases; junction bases outside the gene matches: 8. The CDR3 spells CASAPGLFSYEQYF. CDR3 nucleotides: TGTGCCAGCGCACCGGGACTATTCTCCTACGAGCAGTACTTC.

CDR3 coding DNA: TGCAGCGTTGAAGATAGCGGGAGGGCCGGGTGGAATGAGCAGTTCTTC. Protein product: CSVEDSGRAGWNEQFF. The chain combines TRBV29-1 with TRBJ2-1; 11 nucleotides align to TRBD2. V lost 0 bases to trimming and J lost 7 bases; unmatched junction nucleotides: 8. Germline CDR1 and CDR2: SQVTM and ANQGSEA. CDR3 size: 16 residues.

The chain uses TRBV27 and TRBJ1-5; a possible D gene is TRBD1 (6 bases). CDR1 MNHEY and CDR2 SMNVEV come from the germline V gene (reference sequence). There are 18 residues in the CDR3. V was trimmed by 8 bases and J by 6 bases, leaving 29 bases between them. CDR3 in DNA: TGTGCCAGCGGCGGGGGGCCGGGACGGCAATCAATCAGTCAGCCCCAGCATTTT. This encodes CASGGGPGRQSISQPQHF.

The rearrangement uses TRBV6-5 and TRBJ2-7, with D uncertain. This CDR3 comprises 13 residues. Germline CDR1 is MNHEY and CDR2 is SVGAGI. Trimming shortened V by 1 base and J by 3 bases, and 7 bases separated the two germline ends. CDR3 amino acids: CASSYYESYEQYF. CDR3 DNA sequence: TGTGCCAGCAGTTACTACGAGAGCTACGAGCAGTACTTC.

V and J are TRBV9 and TRBJ1-3, with unresolved D. The CDR3 runs to 15 residues. Looked up from germline, CDR1 is SGDLS and CDR2 is YYNGEE. The V end was cut by 7 bases, the J end by 2 bases, with 16 bases between. CDR3 residues: CASSASATPGNTIYF. The DNA for the CDR3 is TGTGCCAGCTCAGCATCCGCAACGCCTGGAAACACCATATATTTT.

This clone occurred once. This chain connects TRBV28 to TRBJ1-2; D perhaps matches TRBD1 (6 bases). The length of the CDR3 is 18 residues. The germline V gene has CDR1 MDHEN and CDR2 SYDVKM. Deletions cut 4 bases from V and 4 bases from J, with 25 bases between. CDR3 in DNA: TGTGCCAGCAGTTCCCATGGGGGGGGGCCAACCCTCAGCTATGGCTACACCTTC. Its translation: CASSSHGGGPTLSYGYTF.

For this clone: The same CDR3 can be traced to other DNA sequences in this sample. The chain is built from TRBV7-2 and TRBJ1-3; no clear D gene. The CDR3 consists of 15 residues. V lost 1 base and J 0 bases, leaving 7 bases between the germline ends. The germline V gene encodes CDR1 SGHTA and CDR2 FQGNSA. DNA of the CDR3: TGTGCCAGCAGCTTAGGAGGTAGCTCTGGAAACACCATATATTTT. Its protein is CASSLGGSSGNTIYF.

The CDR3: CASSARPSGLSYNEQFF. For the CDR3, the DNA is TGTGCCAGCAGTGCCCGCCCTAGCGGGTTATCCTACAATGAGCAGTTCTTC. V and J are TRBV6-4 and TRBJ2-1; 8 bases are shared with TRBD2. The CDR3 length is 17 residues. J was trimmed by 1 base and V by 4 bases; bases with no gene match: 9. Germline V gene sequence: CDR1 MRHNA, CDR2 SNTAGT.

This clone was counted many times. This chain connects TRBV27 to TRBJ1-1; 9 bases map to TRBD1. The CDR3 covers 13 residues. Germline values: CDR1 MNHEY, CDR2 SMNVEV (reference sequence). V dropped 4 bases and J dropped 3; count of bases not matched to a gene: 0. The CDR3, as DNA: TGTGCCAGCAGTTGGACAGGGGACACTGAAGCTTTCTTT. This sequence encodes CASSWTGDTEAFF.

CDR3 DNA: TGTGCCAGCAGCGTAGGGCAGGGACGATGGCCCCAGTACTTC. Amino acid sequence: CASSVGQGRWPQYF. The chain couples TRBV9 to TRBJ2-5; D may match TRBD1 or TRBD2 (5 bases each). The ends were cut back, 0 bases at V and 9 bases at J, with 15 bases in the middle. In germline, CDR1 is SGDLS, CDR2 YYNGEE. The CDR3 is 14 residues long.

This clone occurred a few times. The chain has TRBV29-1 and TRBJ1-1, with D unresolved. CDR3 length: 13 amino acids. CDR1 and CDR2 (germline): SQVTM, ANQGSEA. The V and J ends lost 4 bases and 1 base respectively, with 10 bases between them. The DNA of the CDR3 is TGCAGCGTTGTATCCGGGTCGAACACTGAAGCTTTCTTT. Protein product: CSVVSGSNTEAFF.

The rearrangement uses TRBV5-4 and TRBJ2-7, with TRBD2 matching 12 bases. Germline V lookup: CDR1 SGHNT, CDR2 YYREEE (reference sequence). V lost 0 bases and J lost 6; bases outside the gene matches: 4. This CDR3 is built from 15 residues. CDR3 nucleotide sequence: TGTGCCAGCAGCTTGGAGACTAGCGGGAGTTCCGAGCAGTACTTC. As protein: CASSLETSGSSEQYF.

This chain joins TRBV7-9 and TRBJ2-3; 10 bases line up with TRBD2. CDR1 SEHNR and CDR2 FQNEAQ come from the germline V gene (reference sequence). Trimming at V came to 2 bases and at J to 2 bases, leaving 1 base not matched to a gene. This CDR3 contains 15 residues. This CDR3 reads CASSLTSGNTDTQYF. The CDR3, as DNA: TGTGCCAGCAGCTTAACTAGCGGGAACACAGATACGCAGTATTTT.

This chain connects TRBV30 to TRBJ2-7; 11 bases fit TRBD2. V trimming: 0 bases; J trimming: 4 bases; junction bases outside the gene matches: 2. The CDR3 extends over 14 amino acids. Germline loops: CDR1 GTSNPN, CDR2 SVGIG (reference sequence). Written as DNA, the CDR3 is TGTGCCTGGAGTGTATCTAGCGGGGGGTACGAGCAGTACTTC. This gives the protein CAWSVSSGGYEQYF. Filled out from reference TRBV30 and TRBJ2-7, the complete variable domain reads SQTIHQWPATLVQPVGSPLSLECTVEGTSNPNLYWYRQAAGRGLQLLFYSVGIGQISSEVPQNLSASRPQDRQFILSSKKLLLSDSGFYLCAWSVSSGGYEQYFGPGTRLTVT.

This clone was seen once. This chain joins TRBV5-8 and TRBJ1-1, with D unresolved. Looked up from germline, CDR1 is SGHTS and CDR2 is YDEGEE. V gave up 0 bases and J gave up 5 bases, with 14 bases separating them. The CDR3 totals 15 residues. This chain's CDR3 is CASSLVGFGGTEAFF. The CDR3 DNA reads TGTGCCAGCAGCTTGGTGGGGTTCGGAGGGACTGAAGCTTTCTTT.

V is TRBV10-1 and J is TRBJ2-7; tentative D call: TRBD2 (7 bases). Germline CDR1 reads WNHNN; CDR2 reads SYGVQD (reference sequence). V was clipped by 3 bases and J by 2 bases, with 14 bases between them. This CDR3 comprises 15 residues. CDR3 region: CASSDRGADAYEQYF. In nucleotides, the CDR3 is TGCGCCAGCAGTGATCGGGGGGCCGACGCCTACGAGCAGTACTTC.

About this clone: A much larger clonotype is one base distant, so this may be a read error. The chain is built from TRBV7-7 and TRBJ2-5; D not certain. CDR3 length: 12 residues. V was trimmed by 3 bases and J by 5 bases, leaving 7 bases between them. CDR1 is SSHAT, CDR2 FNYEAQ, per germline (reference sequence). CDR3 amino acids: CASSLGWETQYF. Here the CDR3 DNA reads TGTGCCAGCAGCTTGGGTTGGGAGACCCAGTACTTC.

The chain couples TRBV11-2 to TRBJ2-5, with a tentative D call TRBD2 (5 bases). The CDR3 extends over 13 amino acids. V lost 7 bases and J 2 bases, leaving 11 bases between the germline ends. The germline CDR1 and CDR2 sequences are SGHAT and FQNNGV. CDR3 in DNA: TGTGCCAGCAAGAGAGCGGAGCAAGAGACCCAGTACTTC. Translation gives CASKRAEQETQYF.

The chain links TRBV5-1 to TRBJ2-7, with D unresolved. Deletions cut 0 bases from V and 7 bases from J, with 11 bases between. The germline V gene has CDR1 SGHRS and CDR2 YFSETQ. The CDR3 is made up of 13 amino acids. The DNA for the CDR3 is TGCGCCAGCAGCTTGGCCGACGGGTGGGAGCAGTACTTC. Amino acids: CASSLADGWEQYF.

This rearrangement joins TRBV5-1 to TRBJ2-5; 7 bases match TRBD1. The germline CDR1 and CDR2 sequences are SGHRS and YFSETQ. The junction had 2 bases not matched to a gene; V was cut back by 0 bases and J by 0 bases. There are 15 residues in the CDR3. The CDR3 reads CASSLGDRDQETQYF. CDR3 in DNA: TGCGCCAGCAGCTTGGGTGACAGGGACCAAGAGACCCAGTACTTC.